This TCR beta chain was sequenced during a study of T cell responses to AZD1222 COVID-19 vaccine. The study's findings and limits: Targets within unmutated variant regions were reportedly found for nearly half of spike-specific TCRs.

The germline V gene encodes CDR1 SGHRS and CDR2 YFSETQ. The CDR3 loop spans 14 amino acids. Between the trimmed V and J ends, which lost 2 bases and 9 bases, there was a span of 15 bases. Here immunoSEQ multiplex PCR was the method, and the copy in TCRdb shows in-frame clones only, minus some. The profile shows 58,000 or so clones, less than 90% of them singletons. With respect to this clone: What it recognizes is unknown.

The TCR originated in an adult in good health. This specimen was peripheral blood, taken on day 0 of AZD1222 vaccination. The rearrangement links TRBV5-1 to TRBJ2-1, with D maybe TRBD1 (6 bases). The CDR3 here is CASSFPQGWSEQFF. The CDR3 region has the DNA TGCGCCAGCAGCTTCCCCCAGGGGTGGAGTGAGCAGTTCTTC.